One sample yielded the 20 T cell receptor beta chains listed below, sequenced in a study of T-cell reconstitution after alpha-beta-depleted transplantation in children. Unique molecular identifiers were incorporated into the prepared TCRbeta library. Via MiXCR, TCRdb re-called the PCR reads, giving one row per CDR3 protein. The sample lists nearly 350,000 distinct CDR3 sequences, roughly 15% occurring once. The input for sequencing was PBMCs, mostly from graft donor cells, taken 360 days after TCRalphabeta/CD19-depleted stem cell transplant. Receptors originate from a male patient aged 2-10 years who had a stem cell transplant for acute lymphoblastic leukemia, so the T cells may come from the graft donor.

This chain uses TRBV5-1 with TRBJ2-7, with D uncertain. CDR1 is SGHRS, CDR2 YFSETQ, per germline. This CDR3 spans 13 amino acids. V lost 5 bases to trimming and J lost 5 bases, with 14 bases between them. The CDR3 loop is CASRLVPVDEQYF. CDR3 sequence (DNA): TGCGCCAGCAGACTGGTACCAGTTGACGAGCAGTACTTC.

This clonotype was counted a few times. The gene calls are TRBV7-2 and TRBJ2-7; D not resolved. Germline V gene sequence: CDR1 SGHTA, CDR2 FQGNSA. The CDR3 spans 13 residues. Trimming cost V 5 bases and J 7 bases, with 15 bases left between them. The CDR3 sequence: CASSPRAGVEQYF. For the CDR3, the DNA is TGTGCCAGCAGCCCTAGGGCCGGAGTAGAGCAGTACTTC.

The rearrangement links TRBV12-3 or TRBV12-4 to TRBJ2-7; D is undetermined. There are 13 residues in the CDR3. Trimming took 8 bases from V and 2 from J, leaving 13 bases between them. CDR3 sequence: CASGRMGAYEQYF. In DNA form, the CDR3 reads TGTGCCAGCGGGCGTATGGGCGCCTACGAGCAGTACTTC.

This clonotype was detected a few times. The chain uses TRBV10-3 and TRBJ2-2; the D gene could be TRBD1 or TRBD2 (5 bases each). CDR1 and CDR2 (germline): ENHRY, SYGVKD. Trimming took 8 bases from V and 4 from J, leaving 11 bases between them. This CDR3 comprises 13 residues. CDR3 sequence: CAIYRGVTGELFF. In nucleotides, the CDR3 is TGTGCCATCTACAGAGGGGTCACCGGGGAGCTGTTTTTT.

J is TRBJ2-1 and V is TRBV10-3; maybe TRBD1 (5 bases). V dropped 0 bases and J dropped 8 bases, with 17 bases sitting between them. The germline gives CDR1 ENHRY, CDR2 SYGVKD. This CDR3 is built from 16 residues. CDR3 residues: CAISESFPGWLDEQFF. In DNA form, the CDR3 reads TGTGCCATCAGTGAGTCGTTTCCAGGGTGGTTGGATGAGCAGTTCTTC.

V and J are TRBV27 and TRBJ2-1; D perhaps matches TRBD1 (6 bases). Germline V lookup: CDR1 MNHEY, CDR2 SMNVEV (reference sequence). V dropped 4 bases and J dropped 0 bases, with 16 bases sitting between them. The CDR3 spans 17 residues. For the CDR3, the DNA is TGTGCCAGCAGTTCAGCACAGGGAAGAAACTCCTACAATGAGCAGTTCTTC. Translated: CASSSAQGRNSYNEQFF.

The chain is built from TRBV6-5 and TRBJ2-1, with 10 bases aligning to TRBD2. Germline V CDR1 and CDR2: MNHEY, SVGAGI. This CDR3 has 16 amino acids. With 2 bases clipped from V and 7 bases from J, the junction kept 8 bases outside the gene matches. This CDR3 reads CASSYGLAGALNEQFF. The CDR3, as DNA: TGTGCCAGCAGTTACGGGCTAGCGGGAGCGCTTAATGAGCAGTTCTTC.

In its sample, this clonotype was seen a few times. The chain uses TRBV4-1 and TRBJ1-4, with D possibly TRBD1 on 5 matching bases. CDR1 and CDR2 from the germline V gene are MGHRA and YSYEKL. The CDR3 loop spans 15 amino acids. Trimming stripped 1 base from V and 6 bases from J, with 12 bases between. Here the CDR3 reads CASSQVSLGDEKLFF. Here the CDR3 DNA reads TGCGCCAGCAGCCAAGTTTCCCTGGGGGATGAAAAACTGTTTTTT.

This clonotype occurred a few times. The chain is built from TRBV4-2 and TRBJ2-1; 8 bases fit TRBD2. V lost 1 base to trimming and J lost 0 bases; unmatched junction nucleotides: 11. The CDR3 loop spans 19 amino acids. Looked up from germline, CDR1 is LGHNA and CDR2 is YNFKEQ. CDR3 residues: CASSQGLAGLEYSYNEQFF. Written as DNA, the CDR3 is TGTGCCAGCAGCCAAGGCCTAGCGGGCCTGGAGTACTCCTACAATGAGCAGTTCTTC.

The V and J genes are TRBV20-1 and TRBJ2-1; D is perhaps TRBD2 (7 bases). Germline V gene sequence: CDR1 DFQATT, CDR2 SNEGSKA (reference sequence). The CDR3 has 19 residues. V lost 3 bases to trimming and J lost 7 bases, with 31 bases between them. The CDR3 loop is CSARGWRERSSRGGNEQFF. The CDR3 bases are TGCAGTGCTAGGGGTTGGCGGGAACGTTCCAGTAGGGGGGGTAATGAGCAGTTCTTC.

In this sample, this clonotype turned up many times. This chain links TRBV5-1 with TRBJ2-1; 8 nucleotides line up with TRBD2. Germline V gives CDR1 SGHRS, CDR2 YFSETQ. CDR3 length: 16 residues. V was clipped by 0 bases and J by 9 bases; unmatched bases: 11. The CDR3 nucleotides are TGCGCCAGCAGCTTGGGTCCAGCGGGAGTAGGTGGTGAGCAGTTCTTC. Its protein product is CASSLGPAGVGGEQFF.

The CDR3 nucleotides read TGTGCCAGCTCACCGTGGCGGACAGGCCGTGTCGAGCAGTTCTTC. Amino acid sequence: CASSPWRTGRVEQFF. V gene TRBV18 combines with J gene TRBJ2-1, with 7 bases identical to TRBD1. This CDR3 comprises 15 residues. Germline CDR1 and CDR2: KGHSH and LQKENI. The V and J ends lost 3 bases and 10 bases, in that order; junction bases with no gene match: 12.

This clonotype came up a few times. The V and J genes are TRBV30 and TRBJ2-1; 11 nucleotides line up with TRBD2. The CDR3 has 16 amino acids. Germline V gene data show CDR1 as GTSNPN and CDR2 as SVGIG (reference sequence). With V trimmed by 2 bases and J by 4 bases, 7 bases remained unmatched. CDR3 residues: CAWSLPGTSGYNEQFF. CDR3 sequence (DNA): TGTGCCTGGAGTCTCCCCGGGACTAGCGGTTACAATGAGCAGTTCTTC.

This clonotype was recorded a few times. One end of the junction is discordant with germline, which a read error may explain. This CDR3 reads CASSLGRGAGPYEQYF. The CDR3, as DNA: TGTGCCAGCAGCTTAGGCCGGGGAGCAGGGCCCTACGAGCAGTACTTC. This chain links TRBV12-3 or TRBV12-4 with TRBJ2-7; D could derive from TRBD1 or TRBD2 (5 bases each). The CDR3 runs to 16 residues.

This clonotype was counted between two and nine times. This chain uses TRBV24-1 with TRBJ2-3; 11 nucleotides align to TRBD2. The germline CDR1 and CDR2 sequences are KGHDR and SFDVKD. The length of the CDR3 is 17 residues. J lost 2 bases, V lost 0 bases, and 3 bases had no gene match. CDR3 coding DNA: TGTGCCACCAGTGATTTGGTGGGACTAGCGGTCACAGATACGCAGTATTTT. This translates into CATSDLVGLAVTDTQYF.

V is TRBV12-3 or TRBV12-4 and J is TRBJ1-1; TRBD1 is a possible D gene (5 bases). The CDR3 has 12 amino acids. Trimming cost V 6 bases and J 8 bases, with 13 bases left between them. For the CDR3, the DNA is TGTGCCAGCAGCCGCGGGGGTTCCGAAGCTTTCTTT. Amino acids: CASSRGGSEAFF.

This clonotype was counted at least ten times. The rearrangement joins TRBV15 to TRBJ2-3; TRBD2 agrees at 8 bases. Germline V gene sequence: CDR1 LNHNV, CDR2 YYDKDF (reference sequence). The CDR3 spans 15 residues. After removal of 1 base from V and 6 bases from J, the junction contained 6 bases not matched to a gene. The CDR3 loop reads CATSRVSGRRDTQYF. The DNA of the CDR3 is TGTGCCACCAGCAGAGTAAGCGGGAGACGCGATACGCAGTATTTT.

The rearrangement links TRBV12-3 or TRBV12-4 to TRBJ1-1; D is unresolved. The CDR3 loop spans 14 amino acids. Trimming left V 5 bases short and J 10 bases short, with 20 bases between. CDR3 residues: CASSPPAMARRAFF. The CDR3 coding sequence is TGTGCCAGCAGTCCCCCGGCGATGGCAAGGAGAGCTTTCTTT.

The chain recombines TRBV12-3 or TRBV12-4 with TRBJ2-5; D remains ambiguous. V lost 6 bases and J lost 5, with 16 bases in between. This CDR3 is 14 amino acids long. CDR3 bases: TGTGCCAGCAGCCCCAGTACGGGTGGGGAGACCCAGTACTTC. Its protein product is CASSPSTGGETQYF.

This clonotype occurred many times. V gene TRBV3-1 combines with J gene TRBJ1-5, with no clear D. Deletions cut 0 bases from V and 0 bases from J, with 6 bases between. CDR1 and CDR2 from the germline V gene are LGHDT and YNNKEL (reference sequence). The CDR3 has 15 residues. Here the CDR3 reads CASSQDSYSNQPQHF. CDR3 DNA sequence: TGTGCCAGCAGCCAAGACAGTTATAGCAATCAGCCCCAGCATTTT.